The clone carrying this TCR beta chain is judged medium-sized (0.01 to 0.1%). Regarding time point: sample taken at primary tumor resection. Samples came from some 73 TRACERx patients with untreated early-stage lung cancer. TCRs were sequenced from unsorted whole RNA of tumor, nontumor lung or PBMC. This sample was included in a study of spatial heterogeneity in lung cancer. TCRdb passed the 5' RACE reads through MiXCR, listing each CDR3 protein once. The sample records approximately 3,100 distinct CDR3 sequences, about 18% being singletons. The source of this sequence is a female donor with early-stage non-small cell lung cancer. The specimen was normal lung tissue next to the tumor, collected at surgery.

The CDR3 DNA sequence: TGTGCCAGCAGCCGGAGGGCAGGGGGCGCATCTAATGAAAAACTGTTTTTT. Protein: CASSRRAGGASNEKLFF. This chain connects TRBV7-8 to TRBJ1-4, with 8 bases lining up with TRBD1. The CDR3 is 17 residues long. V lost 5 bases and J lost 3; bases outside the gene matches: 11. Germline CDR1 reads SGHVS; CDR2 reads FQNEAQ.